What follows is one T cell receptor beta chain and its context. Its antigen is undetermined. This sample was included in a study of T cell responses to AZD1222 COVID-19 vaccine. Regarding the study as a whole: Following two doses of AZD1222, Spike-specific TCR breadth and depth rose. Mapped onto spike, vaccine-associated CD4 TCRs spanned it and were dominant at 160-218 and 743-854. Unmutated variant regions are reportedly targeted by nearly half of spike-specific TCRs.

Clones were sequenced by immunoSEQ multiplex PCR, and TCRdb holds only the in-frame ones, with some missing. The sample holds around 140,000 clones; about nine tenths are singletons and the top ten take about 3.5%. Pooling was applied to second doses at about 4 or about 12 weeks. Trimming removed 2 bases at V and 4 bases at J, with 18 bases between. Germline lookup yields CDR1 MDHEN and CDR2 SYDVKM. This CDR3 contains 16 residues. Here the sequenced sample was peripheral blood, taken 28 days after the second AZD1222 dose. The clonotype originates from an adult who received the AZD1222 COVID-19 vaccine. This chain connects TRBV28 to TRBJ2-7, with D unresolved. DNA for the CDR3: TGTGCCAGCAGTTTACAAGTGGCAGACGTGGCGTACGAGCAGTACTTC. Its protein product is CASSLQVADVAYEQYF.